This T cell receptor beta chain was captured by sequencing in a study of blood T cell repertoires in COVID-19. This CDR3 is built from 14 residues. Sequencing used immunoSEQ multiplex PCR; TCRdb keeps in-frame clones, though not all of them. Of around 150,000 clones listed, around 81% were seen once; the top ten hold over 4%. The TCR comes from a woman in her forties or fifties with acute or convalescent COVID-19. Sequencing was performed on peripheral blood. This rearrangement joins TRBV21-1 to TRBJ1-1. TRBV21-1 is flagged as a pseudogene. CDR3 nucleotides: TGTGCCAGCACAAACAAGCCAACACGGGCTGAAGCTTTCTTT. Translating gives CASTNKPTRAEAFF.